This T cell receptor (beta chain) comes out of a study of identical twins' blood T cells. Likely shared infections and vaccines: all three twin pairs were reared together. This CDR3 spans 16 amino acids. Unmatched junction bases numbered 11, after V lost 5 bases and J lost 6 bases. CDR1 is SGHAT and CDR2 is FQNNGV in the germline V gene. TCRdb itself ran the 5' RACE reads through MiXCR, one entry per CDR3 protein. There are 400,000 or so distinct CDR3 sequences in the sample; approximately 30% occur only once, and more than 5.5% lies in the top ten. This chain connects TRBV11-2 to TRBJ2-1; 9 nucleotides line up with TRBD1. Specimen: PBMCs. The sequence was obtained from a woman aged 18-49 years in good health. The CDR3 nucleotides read TGTGCCAGCAGCCAACCGGGACAGGGTCTGGCCAATGAGCAGTTCTTC. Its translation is CASSQPGQGLANEQFF.